The clone carrying this TCR beta chain was seen a few times. Its antigen is not identified. Primers for the PCR totalled 60 Vbeta and 13 Jbeta. TCRdb keeps only in-frame clones here, not all; method: immunoSEQ multiplex PCR. The table records 160,000 or so clones, around 80% of them present only once. The sample belongs to a study of cytomegalovirus exposure and HLA in healthy donors. Study-level background: There were fewer than 130 million unique TCR beta sequences, drawn from around 180 million T cells, in an earlier analysis. Clustering assigned over 70% of the approximately 390 genotyped donors to the Caucasian-associated ancestry cluster. Study-wide results and limits: The later analysis indicated that the majority of CMV-associated TCR beta chains appeared HLA-restricted.

CDR3 length equals 13 residues. The V gene lost 3 bases and the J gene lost 6 bases, with 9 bases spanning the gap. Looked up from germline, CDR1 is MNHNY and CDR2 is SVGAGI (reference sequence). The material sequenced was PBMCs. The chain recombines TRBV6-6 with TRBJ1-5, with D tentatively TRBD1 (6 bases). The receptor was derived from a male donor in good health and CMV-seropositive. CDR3 DNA: TGTGCCAGCAGTTATACGACAGGTCAGCCCCAGCATTTT. Encoded protein: CASSYTTGQPQHF.